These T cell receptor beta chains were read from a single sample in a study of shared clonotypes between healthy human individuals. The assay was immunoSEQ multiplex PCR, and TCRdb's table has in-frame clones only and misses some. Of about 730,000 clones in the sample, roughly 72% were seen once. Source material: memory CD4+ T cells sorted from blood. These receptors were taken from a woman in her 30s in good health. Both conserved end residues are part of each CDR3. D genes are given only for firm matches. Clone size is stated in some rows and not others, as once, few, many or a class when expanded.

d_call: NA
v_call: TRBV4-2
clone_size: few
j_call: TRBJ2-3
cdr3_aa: CASSQDLGGDAFNGRSSTDTQYF
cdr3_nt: TGTGCCAGCAGCCAAGATCTGGGTGGTGACGCCTTCAACGGTAGATCTAGCACAGATACGCAGTATTTT

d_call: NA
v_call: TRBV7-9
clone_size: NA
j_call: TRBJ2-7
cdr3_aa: CASSPASWSYEQYF
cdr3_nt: TGTGCCAGCAGCCCGGCCAGCTGGTCCTACGAGCAGTACTTC

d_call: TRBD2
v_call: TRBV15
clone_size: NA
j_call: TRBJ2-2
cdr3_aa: CATSRDLAGNTGELFF
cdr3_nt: TGTGCCACCAGCAGAGATCTAGCGGGGAACACCGGGGAGCTGTTTTTT

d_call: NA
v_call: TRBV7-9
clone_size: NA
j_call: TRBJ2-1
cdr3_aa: CASSPAGDEQFF
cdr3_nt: TGTGCCAGCAGCCCAGCAGGGGATGAGCAGTTCTTC

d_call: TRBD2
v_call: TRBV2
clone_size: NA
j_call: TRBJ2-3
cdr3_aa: CASREREAEDTQYF
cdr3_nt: TGTGCCAGCCGTGAGCGGGAGGCGGAAGATACGCAGTATTTT

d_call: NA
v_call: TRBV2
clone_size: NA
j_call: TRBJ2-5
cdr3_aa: CASRENSGPQETQYF
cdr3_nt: TGTGCCAGCAGAGAGAACTCCGGGCCACAAGAGACCCAGTACTTC

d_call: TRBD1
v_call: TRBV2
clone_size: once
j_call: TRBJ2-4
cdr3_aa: CASSDRQGSIQYF
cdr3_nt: TGTGCCAGCAGTGACCGACAGGGGTCCATTCAGTACTTC

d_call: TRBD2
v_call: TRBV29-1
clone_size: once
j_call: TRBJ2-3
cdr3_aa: CSALAGTDTQYF
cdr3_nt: TGCAGCGCGCTAGCGGGAACAGATACGCAGTATTTT

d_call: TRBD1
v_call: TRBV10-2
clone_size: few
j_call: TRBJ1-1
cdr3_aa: CAIARTGRTEAFF
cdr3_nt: TGCGCCATTGCCCGGACAGGACGCACTGAAGCTTTCTTT

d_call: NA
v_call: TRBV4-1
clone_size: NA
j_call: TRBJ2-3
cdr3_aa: CASSQDPTPARDTQYF
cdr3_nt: TGCGCCAGCAGCCAAGATCCAACCCCCGCTAGGGATACGCAGTATTTT

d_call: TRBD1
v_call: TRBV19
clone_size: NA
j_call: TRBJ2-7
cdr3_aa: CASSTRQGSPYEQYF
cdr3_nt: TGTGCCAGTAGTACCCGACAGGGGTCCCCCTACGAGCAGTACTTC

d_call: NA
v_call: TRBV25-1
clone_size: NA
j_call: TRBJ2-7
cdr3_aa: CASSRIGSAYEQYF
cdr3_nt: TGTGCCAGCAGTAGGATCGGGAGTGCGTACGAGCAGTACTTC

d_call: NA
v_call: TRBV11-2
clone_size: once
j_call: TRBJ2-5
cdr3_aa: CASSLRDWQETQYF
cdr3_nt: TGTGCCAGCAGCCTCCGGGACTGGCAAGAGACCCAGTACTTC

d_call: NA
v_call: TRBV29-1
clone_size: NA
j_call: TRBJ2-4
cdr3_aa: CSVGGRDNIQYF
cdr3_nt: TGCAGCGTTGGCGGCAGGGATAACATTCAGTACTTC

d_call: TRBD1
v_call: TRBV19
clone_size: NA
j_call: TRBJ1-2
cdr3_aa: CASSIPGQGDGYTF
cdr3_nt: TGTGCCAGTAGTATTCCGGGACAGGGGGATGGCTACACCTTC

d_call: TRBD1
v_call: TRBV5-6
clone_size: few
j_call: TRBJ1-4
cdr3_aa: CASSPGQGTTNEKLFF
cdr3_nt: TGTGCCAGCTCACCGGGACAGGGTACCACTAATGAAAAACTGTTTTTT

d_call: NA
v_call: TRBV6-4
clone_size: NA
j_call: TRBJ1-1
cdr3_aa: CASSSREGTEAFF
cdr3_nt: TGTGCCAGCAGCTCCCGGGAAGGGACTGAAGCTTTCTTT

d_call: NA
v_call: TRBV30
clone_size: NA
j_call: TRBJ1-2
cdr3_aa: CAWMRVSYYGYTF
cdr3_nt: TGTGCCTGGATGAGGGTTAGTTACTATGGCTACACCTTC

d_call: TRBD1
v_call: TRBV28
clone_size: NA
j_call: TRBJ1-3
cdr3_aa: CASSLYRGQSRSGNTIYF
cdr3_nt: TGTGCCAGCAGTTTGTACAGGGGACAGAGTCGCTCTGGAAACACCATATATTTT

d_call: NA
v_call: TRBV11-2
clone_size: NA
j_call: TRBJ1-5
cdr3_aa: CASSQQGQKNQPQHF
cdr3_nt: TGTGCCAGCAGCCAACAAGGACAGAAGAATCAGCCCCAGCATTTT

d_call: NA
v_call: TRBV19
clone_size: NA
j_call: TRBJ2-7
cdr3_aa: CASSYLGGYYEQYF
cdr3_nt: TGTGCCAGTAGTTATCTGGGGGGCTACTACGAGCAGTACTTC

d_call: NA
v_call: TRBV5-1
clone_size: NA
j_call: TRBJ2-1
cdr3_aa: CASSLSSGSYNEQFF
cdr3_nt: TGCGCCAGCAGCTTATCGTCGGGCTCCTACAATGAGCAGTTCTTC

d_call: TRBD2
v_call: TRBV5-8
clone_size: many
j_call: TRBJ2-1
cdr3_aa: CASSLRLADLNEQFF
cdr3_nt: TGTGCCAGCAGCCTGAGACTAGCGGACCTGAATGAGCAGTTCTTC

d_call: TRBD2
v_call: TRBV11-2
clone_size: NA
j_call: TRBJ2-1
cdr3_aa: CASSKAGLAEWDNEQFF
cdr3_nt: TGTGCCAGCAGCAAAGCCGGACTAGCGGAGTGGGACAATGAGCAGTTCTTC

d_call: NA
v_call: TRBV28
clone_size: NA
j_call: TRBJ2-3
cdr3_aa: CASSLGAVRDTQYF
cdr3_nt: TGTGCCAGCAGTTTAGGGGCAGTTAGAGATACGCAGTATTTT

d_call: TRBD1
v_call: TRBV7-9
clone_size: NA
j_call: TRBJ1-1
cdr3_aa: CASSYDRGTDEAFF
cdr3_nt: TGTGCCAGCAGCTACGACAGGGGAACTGATGAAGCTTTCTTT

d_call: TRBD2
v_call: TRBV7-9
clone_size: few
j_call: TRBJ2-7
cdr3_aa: CASSLGSSGRALSYEQYF
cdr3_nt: TGTGCCAGCAGCTTAGGCTCGAGCGGGAGGGCCCTTTCCTACGAGCAGTACTTC

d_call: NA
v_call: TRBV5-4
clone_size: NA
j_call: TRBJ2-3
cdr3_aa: CASSYLADTSTDTQYF
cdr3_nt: TGTGCCAGCAGCTACCTAGCAGACACTAGCACAGATACGCAGTATTTT

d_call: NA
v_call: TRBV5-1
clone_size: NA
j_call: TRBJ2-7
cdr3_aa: CASSLGAGVYEQYF
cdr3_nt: TGCGCCAGCAGCTTAGGGGCAGGTGTTTACGAGCAGTACTTC

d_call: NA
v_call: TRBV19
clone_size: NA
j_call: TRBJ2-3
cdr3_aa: CASSMIGPQSTDTQYF
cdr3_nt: TGTGCCAGTAGTATGATCGGTCCGCAGAGCACAGATACGCAGTATTTT